Sequencing of this T cell receptor beta chain was carried out in a study of blood T cells in healthy people across ages. Whole-study results and caveats: Comparison with aged donors showed that long-lived donors had more naive CD4+ cells and higher diversity.

Per sample, at least 5 micrograms of total RNA were extracted. The CDR3 extends over 15 amino acids. Unmatched junction bases numbered 1, after V lost 0 bases and J lost 5 bases. Germline V gives CDR1 MNHEY, CDR2 SMNVEV (reference sequence). Comment on this clonotype: Antigen specificity is unknown.

The use of a sample-barcoded 5' primer and a J-beta primer mix characterized a second PCR of roughly 6 to 11 cycles. Each TCR beta cDNA got a 12-nucleotide random molecular identifier. Per-sample output comprised a minimum of 2.5 million paired-end reads containing CDR3. TCRdb processed the 5' RACE reads anew with MiXCR; each CDR3 protein has one entry. The sample records fewer than 750,000 distinct CDR3 sequences, around 48% being singletons. The rearrangement joins TRBV27 to TRBJ1-5, with 10 bases identical to TRBD1. Sequences were obtained from blood. The clonotype comes from a man at least 80 years old in good health. The CDR3 protein is CASSLSGTGDQPQHF. The CDR3 bases are TGTGCCAGCAGTTTATCCGGGACAGGGGATCAGCCCCAGCATTTT.